This is a list of T cell receptor beta chains from one sample in a study of blood T cell repertoires in COVID-19. The assay was immunoSEQ multiplex PCR, and TCRdb's table has in-frame clones only and misses some. The sample has 95,000 to 110,000 clones, approximately 88% seen once. Sequencing input: peripheral blood. These receptors all stem from a human donor in a cohort sampled during active COVID-19. Both conserved end residues are trimmed from each CDR3. Fields, in order: J gene, V gene, CDR3 protein.

>TRBJ1-1|TRBV5-1
ASSFRGTEAF
>TRBJ2-1|TRBV5-8
ASSPGQGSYNEQF
>TRBJ2-3|TRBV18
ASSRQGGTDTQY
>TRBJ2-3|TRBV10-3
AISGTGGSDTQY
>TRBJ1-1|TRBV12-3/TRBV12-4
ASSLTSPPTF
>TRBJ2-3|TRBV27
ASSSGQGFSDTQY
>TRBJ2-3|TRBV6-5
ASRRQAGGTDTQY
>TRBJ2-3|TRBV19
ASSIPLGQGADTQY
>TRBJ2-7|TRBV7-2
ASSSGDRVYEQY
>TRBJ1-2|TRBV7-8
ASSLVRTQGYGYT
>TRBJ1-3|TRBV6-5
ASSSRDRGGNTIY
>TRBJ1-2|TRBV11-3
ASSNTVGGPYNYGYT
>TRBJ2-1|TRBV29-1
SVGRPPNNEQF
>TRBJ1-2|TRBV12-3/TRBV12-4
ASSEVSYGYT
>TRBJ1-2|TRBV5-4
ASSWGDRGSVGYGYT
>TRBJ1-3|TRBV5-1
ASSLGDTSGNTIY
>TRBJ1-1|TRBV9
ASSSLRGARGTEAF
>TRBJ2-7|TRBV9
ASSVGVGLAQEQY
>TRBJ2-3|TRBV19
ATRTDPGTDTQY
>TRBJ1-3|TRBV7-6
ASSLYRDSGNTIY
>TRBJ1-1|TRBV12-3/TRBV12-4
ASSLVAGTEAF
>TRBJ2-2|TRBV5-1
ASSGWTGVPGGELF
>TRBJ2-7|TRBV7-9
ASSRQGATYEQY
>TRBJ2-1|TRBV2
ASRGGEQF
>TRBJ1-1|TRBV3-1/TRBV3-2
ASSLRGVGAF
>TRBJ1-2|TRBV5-1
ASSLGQGNQYGYT
>TRBJ1-3|TRBV3-1/TRBV3-2
ASSQRPGNTIY
>TRBJ1-2|TRBV5-1
ASSQEGDFGYT
>TRBJ2-2|TRBV5-4
ASSSGNRVIGELF
>TRBJ1-1|TRBV5-1
ASSLVQGNTEAF
>TRBJ1-6|TRBV6-6
ASGAMGLESPLH
>TRBJ2-7|TRBV19
ASSLTPTGWPYEQY
>TRBJ1-5|TRBV3-1/TRBV3-2
ASSQDARYQPQH
>TRBJ1-3|TRBV3-1/TRBV3-2
ASSHSTGGRAGNTIY
>TRBJ1-3|TRBV2
ASSEGGTTRVSGNTIY
>TRBJ1-5|TRBV28
ASSQPGQGHQPQH
>TRBJ1-6|TRBV11-2
ASSPWDSDNSPLH
>TRBJ2-1|TRBV4-1
ASSHPGEAYNEQF
>TRBJ1-6|TRBV6-5
ACTLGQSNSPLH
>TRBJ1-1|TRBV7-9
ASSLGAQNTEAF
>TRBJ1-5|TRBV6-5
ASSYEGAISNQPQH
>TRBJ1-1|TRBV30
AWSRDTFDTEAF
>TRBJ2-1|TRBV18
ASSPRTGGYNEQF
>TRBJ1-2|TRBV5-1
ASSLGGSSEKGYT
>TRBJ1-2|TRBV13
ASSLTREAGYT
>TRBJ2-1|TRBV21-1
ASSKLGLSYNEQF
>TRBJ2-2|TRBV5-1
ASSLLGEPGELF
>TRBJ2-1|TRBV14
ASSPNRAGSYNEQF
>TRBJ2-2|TRBV2
ASRRVAGNTGELF
>TRBJ2-4|TRBV9
ASSVVAGGPGNIQY
>TRBJ2-3|TRBV5-4
ASSPAAGVQGDTQY
>TRBJ1-3|TRBV11-3
ASSIPRTGRNSGNTIY
>TRBJ1-2|TRBV5-1
ASSLPSQGGRSRGYT
>TRBJ2-1|TRBV6-5
ASSRQGAGYNEQF
>TRBJ2-1|TRBV4-3
ASSQELAGGFEQF
>TRBJ2-2|TRBV25-1
ASSKTGAAYTGELF
>TRBJ1-5|TRBV4-3
ASSQDRAGGINQPQH
>TRBJ1-1|TRBV19
ASSIGVVQVHEAF
>TRBJ1-2|TRBV2
ASSEYRSTTLYGYT